The TCR beta chain under discussion was sequenced for a study of blood T cell repertoires in COVID-19 (dated by TCRdb to between 2020 and 2021). About the investigation overall: Samples from collaborators originated in the United States, Italy and Spain and spanned both the acute and convalescent phases of COVID-19. The material from the prospective study consisted of cDNA or gDNA derived from T cells, B-cell-depleted T cells, or PBMCs. The dataset comprised deeply sampled blood TCRbeta repertoires from subjects exposed to, actively infected with, or recovered from COVID-19. The repertoires were released in a freely available public database meant as a resource for research on the immune response to SARS-CoV-2. The samples were drawn from two sources: the first 160 participants of the ongoing ImmuneRACE study, and 1,200 or so subjects contributed by 6 global collaborators. The sample metadata nearly always contained a de-identified subject ID, COVID-19 status, age in years and sex. Where available, HLA class I and class II types were obtained from metadata supplied by the sample provider rather than from assay-based typing. Overall study outcomes, separate from this receptor: Clinical and demographic metadata were provided uncurated, with the amount varying by source and participant.

Collaborating institutions collected whole blood in K2EDTA tubes following their own protocols. Collaborator samples were shipped for TCRbeta analysis as frozen whole blood, isolated PBMCs, or DNA extracted from either sample type. With regard to this clone: Its specific antigen is unknown. No quality values exist for individual bases; no much larger clone is one base distant.

The immunoSEQ Assay, a bias-controlled multiplex PCR, was used to amplify TCRbeta CDR3 regions from genomic DNA. On the study's bioinformatics: Within the assay, amplification of reference gene primers was used to estimate how many nucleated cells each sample contained. To quantify the absolute abundance of each unique TCRbeta CDR3 rearrangement, sequence reads were collapsed and filtered. Productive Simpson clonality was computed per sample as the square root of Simpson's diversity index over productive rearrangements. Drawn from immuneACCESS, this table holds only the in-frame rearrangements with V and J called that TCRdb kept. Clones are partly lost; checked studies trace under half to an unresolved V gene and leave the rest unexplained. That table gives V, J and clone size, and the DNA gave D and trimming. In all, the sample holds some 200,000 clones, and about nine tenths of those were seen once. Roughly 5.7% of the sample lies in the top ten.

Including cysteine and phenylalanine, the CDR3 has 16 amino acids. Only the CDR3 DNA stays, 48 bases, in frame from base 1. The germline V gene sets CDR1 to SGHTA and CDR2 to FQGNSA. Clipping removes 5 bases from V and 3 bases from J, with 6 as the unmatched junction base count. Sequenced sample: peripheral blood. The TCR originated in a man aged 80 or over with acute or convalescent COVID-19. The receptor chain draws on TRBV7-2 and TRBJ2-3; 12 central bases correspond to TRBD2. At the DNA level, the sequence is TGTGCCAGCAGCGCTAGCGGGAGGGCCAGAACAGATACGCAGTATTTT. This yields the protein CASSASGRARTDTQYF.